A selection of T cell receptor beta chains follows, all from one sample in a study of CD8 T cells in ankylosing spondylitis. TCRdb used MiXCR to reprocess the 5' RACE reads, holding one entry per CDR3 protein. The sample shows under 150,000 distinct CDR3 sequences, around 9.3% of them seen only once. The sequencing sample was made of blood, either unsorted or a sorted T cell fraction (not recorded which). The receptors originated from a male donor with ankylosing spondylitis or in good health (not recorded which). The CDR3 runs from the conserved cysteine through the conserved F or W. A D gene is named only where the DNA matches it firmly. Clone size, where shown, is once, few, many, or a class for clones that have expanded.

d_gene	j_gene	v_gene	abundance	CDR3aa	CDR3nt
.	TRBJ2-1	TRBV20-1	many	CSARLLEDNEQFF	TGCAGTGCTAGGTTGCTAGAAGACAATGAGCAGTTCTTC
.	TRBJ2-2	TRBV12-3/TRBV12-4	.	CASSFGVITGELFF	TGTGCCAGCAGTTTCGGGGTTATCACCGGGGAGCTGTTTTTT
TRBD2	TRBJ2-7	TRBV30	few	CAWRLAASYEQYF	TGTGCCTGGAGACTAGCGGCCTCCTACGAGCAGTACTTC
.	TRBJ2-4	TRBV6-1	many	CASREQGWAKNIQYF	TGTGCCAGCAGAGAGCAAGGGTGGGCCAAAAACATTCAGTACTTC
TRBD1	TRBJ2-3	TRBV5-1	many	CASSRRGQGNADTQYF	TGCGCCAGCAGCCGCCGGGGACAGGGGAACGCAGATACGCAGTATTTT
.	TRBJ1-5	TRBV20-1	many	CSVSLSVSNQPQHF	TGCAGTGTCTCATTGTCGGTTAGCAATCAGCCCCAGCATTTT
.	TRBJ2-6	TRBV11-2	many	CASSWLSGRAPGANVLTF	TGTGCCAGCAGCTGGTTGTCGGGCAGGGCTCCTGGGGCCAACGTCCTGACTTTC
.	TRBJ2-7	TRBV12-3/TRBV12-4	few	CASSASESYEQYF	TGTGCCAGCAGTGCTAGCGAAAGCTACGAGCAGTACTTC
TRBD2	TRBJ2-5	TRBV3-1	.	CASSQDNLGGRAFKTQYF	TGTGCCAGCAGCCAAGATAATTTAGGCGGGAGGGCCTTCAAGACCCAGTACTTC
TRBD2	TRBJ2-5	TRBV6-5	many	CASSYSGSTETQYF	TGTGCCAGCAGTTATAGCGGGAGTACGGAGACCCAGTACTTC
TRBD1	TRBJ1-2	TRBV7-2	many	CASSLDNRGYGYTF	TGTGCCAGCAGCTTAGATAACAGGGGTTATGGCTACACCTTC
.	TRBJ2-5	TRBV29-1	many	CSVTSLGGETQYF	TGCAGCGTGACCTCGTTAGGAGGAGAGACCCAGTACTTC
.	TRBJ2-2	TRBV2	.	CASSEAGFDGELFF	TGTGCCAGCAGTGAGGCAGGGTTTGACGGGGAGCTGTTTTTT
TRBD2	TRBJ2-5	TRBV9	many	CASSAGLAFEETQYF	TGTGCCAGCAGCGCCGGACTAGCTTTCGAAGAGACCCAGTACTTC
.	TRBJ2-1	TRBV5-1	few	CASSLLGGYEQFF	TGCGCCAGCAGCTTGTTGGGTGGGTATGAGCAGTTCTTC
TRBD1	TRBJ2-5	TRBV7-2	many	CASNDREHQETQYF	TGTGCCAGCAACGACAGGGAACACCAAGAGACCCAGTACTTC
TRBD2	TRBJ2-7	TRBV19	many	CASSRGLAGEYEQYF	TGTGCCAGTAGTAGGGGACTAGCGGGAGAGTACGAGCAGTACTTC
.	TRBJ1-5	TRBV19	.	CASSRTHSNQPQHF	TGTGCCAGTTCGAGGACACATTCAAATCAGCCCCAGCATTTT
TRBD2	TRBJ2-1	TRBV6-1	many	CAGGISSYNEQFF	TGTGCGGGGGGGATCAGCTCCTACAATGAGCAGTTCTTC
TRBD2	TRBJ2-1	TRBV20-1	.	CCARVRAGVPSYNEQFF	TGCTGCGCTAGAGTCCGAGCGGGAGTGCCCTCCTACAATGAGCAGTTCTTC
.	TRBJ2-5	TRBV3-1	.	CASSHRGNQETQYF	TGTGCCAGCAGCCATCGGGGGAACCAAGAGACCCAGTACTTC
TRBD2	TRBJ2-1	TRBV5-5	many	CASSYRLARSYNEQFF	TGTGCCAGCAGCTACAGACTAGCTAGGTCCTACAATGAGCAGTTCTTC
TRBD1	TRBJ1-1	TRBV7-2	.	CASSYDRGGTEAFF	TGTGCCAGCAGTTATGACAGGGGAGGGACTGAAGCTTTCTTT
TRBD1	TRBJ2-7	TRBV20-1	many	CSAPTGQGVFLGQYF	TGCAGTGCTCCGACTGGACAGGGAGTGTTTTTAGGGCAGTACTTC
.	TRBJ2-2	TRBV29-1	.	CSVVSPGRQNRNTGELFF	TGCAGCGTTGTATCTCCAGGGCGACAGAACCGGAACACCGGGGAGCTGTTTTTT
TRBD2	TRBJ2-2	TRBV7-6	many	CASSLEAGLAGVPGELFF	TGTGCCAGCAGCTTAGAGGCTGGGCTAGCGGGAGTTCCCGGGGAGCTGTTTTTT
TRBD1	TRBJ2-1	TRBV6-5	.	CASSYGTGTPNEQFF	TGTGCCAGCAGTTACGGGACAGGGACACCCAATGAGCAGTTCTTC
TRBD2	TRBJ2-1	TRBV29-1	many	CSVELTGGPFLYNEQFF	TGCAGCGTTGAACTCACGGGAGGGCCTTTTCTATACAATGAGCAGTTCTTC
.	TRBJ2-5	TRBV6-5	.	CASGRLETQYF	TGTGCCAGCGGGAGGTTAGAGACCCAGTACTTC
.	TRBJ2-7	TRBV6-2/TRBV6-3	many	CASSHPGAEQYF	TGTGCCAGCAGTCACCCTGGAGCGGAGCAGTACTTC
.	TRBJ1-3	TRBV12-3/TRBV12-4	many	CASSLGDIEGNTIYF	TGTGCCAGCAGTTTAGGGGACATTGAAGGAAACACCATATATTTT
.	TRBJ1-5	TRBV7-2	few	CASSLMGGLSNQPQHF	TGTGCCAGCAGCTTAATGGGCGGACTAAGCAATCAGCCCCAGCATTTT
TRBD2	TRBJ2-1	TRBV6-2/TRBV6-3	many	CASSVRSGRKYNEQFF	TGTGCCAGCAGCGTCCGTAGCGGGAGGAAATACAATGAGCAGTTCTTC
.	TRBJ1-1	TRBV5-1	many	CASSFGGLGAEAFF	TGCGCCAGCAGCTTCGGGGGGCTCGGGGCTGAAGCTTTCTTT
TRBD2	TRBJ2-7	TRBV4-2	many	CASSQVVSGEAYEQYF	TGTGCCAGCAGCCAAGTAGTTAGCGGGGAGGCCTACGAGCAGTACTTC
TRBD2	TRBJ2-7	TRBV14	.	CASSRLTSGGLYEQYF	TGTGCCAGCAGCCGACTGACTAGCGGGGGCCTTTACGAGCAGTACTTC
.	TRBJ2-3	TRBV20-1	many	CSAPGVADTQYF	TGCAGTGCGCCAGGAGTTGCAGATACGCAGTATTTT
TRBD2	TRBJ2-1	TRBV20-1	many	CSARALAGDTEQFF	TGCAGTGCTAGAGCTCTAGCGGGAGACACTGAGCAGTTCTTC
.	TRBJ2-5	TRBV12-3/TRBV12-4	many	CASSQKTQYF	TGTGCCAGCAGTCAGAAGACCCAGTACTTC
.	TRBJ2-5	TRBV4-1	many	CASSQDGPGAFEETQYF	TGCGCCAGCAGCCAAGATGGGCCAGGGGCCTTCGAAGAGACCCAGTACTTC
.	TRBJ1-1	TRBV7-3	.	CASSPAPNTEAFF	TGTGCCAGCAGCCCGGCCCCTAACACTGAAGCTTTCTTT